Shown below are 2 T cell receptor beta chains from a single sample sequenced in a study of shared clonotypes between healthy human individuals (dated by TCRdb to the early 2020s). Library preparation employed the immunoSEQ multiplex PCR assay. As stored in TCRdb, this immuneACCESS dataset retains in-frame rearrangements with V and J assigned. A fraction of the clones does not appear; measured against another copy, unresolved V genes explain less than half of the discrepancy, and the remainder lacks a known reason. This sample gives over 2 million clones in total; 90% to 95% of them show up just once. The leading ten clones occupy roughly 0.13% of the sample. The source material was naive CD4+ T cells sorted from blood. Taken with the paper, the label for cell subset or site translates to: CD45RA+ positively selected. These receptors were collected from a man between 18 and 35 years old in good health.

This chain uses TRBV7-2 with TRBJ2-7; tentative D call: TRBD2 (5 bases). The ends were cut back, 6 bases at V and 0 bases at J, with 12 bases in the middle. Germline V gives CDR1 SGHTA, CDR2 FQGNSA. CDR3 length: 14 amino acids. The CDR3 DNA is TGTGCCAGCAGTATTACTCGGGGCTCCTACGAGCAGTACTTC. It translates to CASSITRGSYEQYF.

The DNA of the CDR3 is TGTGCCAGCAGTGACTCGGGTTGGAATCAGCCCCAGCATTTT. Translation gives CASSDSGWNQPQHF. The chain carries TRBV6-4 and TRBJ1-5; no definite D call. V lost 0 bases to trimming and J lost 4 bases, with 7 bases between them. Germline loops: CDR1 MRHNA, CDR2 SNTAGT. The CDR3 is made up of 14 amino acids.